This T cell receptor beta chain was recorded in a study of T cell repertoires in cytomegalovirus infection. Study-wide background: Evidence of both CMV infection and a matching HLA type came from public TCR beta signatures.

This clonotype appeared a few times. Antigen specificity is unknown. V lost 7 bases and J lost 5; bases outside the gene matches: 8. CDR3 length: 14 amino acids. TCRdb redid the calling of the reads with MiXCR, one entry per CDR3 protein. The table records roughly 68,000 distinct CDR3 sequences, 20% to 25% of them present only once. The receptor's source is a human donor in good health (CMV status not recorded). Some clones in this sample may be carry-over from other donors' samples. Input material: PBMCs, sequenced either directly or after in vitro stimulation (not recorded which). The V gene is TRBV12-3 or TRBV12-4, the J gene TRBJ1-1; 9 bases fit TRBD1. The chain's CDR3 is CASTGDRAGTEAFF. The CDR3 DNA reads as TGTGCCAGCACGGGGGACAGGGCCGGGACTGAAGCTTTCTTT.